The 7 T cell receptor beta chains in this list originate from one sample, sequenced in a study of T cell responses to AZD1222 COVID-19 vaccine. Only in-frame clones appear in the TCRdb table, and some are missing; sequencing was by immunoSEQ multiplex PCR. This table holds about 140,000 clones. The sample taken for sequencing was peripheral blood. The source is an adult in good health.

The chain employs TRBV3-1 (or the pseudogene TRBV3-2) and TRBJ1-4; no definite D call. Germline lookup yields CDR1 LGHDT and CDR2 YNNKEL (reference sequence). The CDR3 has 17 residues. V was clipped by 1 base and J by 1 base, with 13 bases between them. The CDR3 DNA follows: TGTGCCAGCAGCCAAGGTTACGGGTCCGAAACTAATGAAAAACTGTTTTTT. Its translation is CASSQGYGSETNEKLFF.

The chain couples TRBV7-2 to TRBJ2-1, with TRBD2 matching over 12 bases. V was clipped by 4 bases and J by 4 bases; unmatched bases: 5. CDR1 is SGHTA, CDR2 FQGNSA, per germline. CDR3 size: 16 residues. The CDR3 is CASSSTSGGFYNEQFF. The DNA for the CDR3 is TGTGCCAGCAGCTCCACTAGCGGGGGGTTTTACAATGAGCAGTTCTTC.

The CDR3 loop reads CASSFTGGNTEAFF. CDR3 bases: TGCGCCAGCAGCTTTACAGGGGGGAACACTGAAGCTTTCTTT. This chain connects TRBV5-1 to TRBJ1-1, with 8 nucleotides matching TRBD1. The CDR3 length is 14 residues. V lost 2 bases, J lost 1 base, and 1 base stayed unmatched. Germline lookup yields CDR1 SGHRS and CDR2 YFSETQ. Combining the CDR3 with reference TRBV5-1 and TRBJ1-1 gives the whole variable domain KAGVTQTPRYLIKTRGQQVTLSCSPISGHRSVSWYQQTPGQGLQFLFEYFSETQRNKGNFPGRFSGRQFSNSRSEMNVSTLELGDSALYLCASSFTGGNTEAFFGQGTRLTVV.

The V gene is TRBV18, the J gene TRBJ1-1; D gene ambiguous. CDR1 is KGHSH and CDR2 is LQKENI in the germline V gene. The CDR3 runs 14 residues. V was trimmed by 1 base and J by 2 bases, leaving 8 bases between them. The CDR3 sequence: CASSPLSQNTEAFF. In DNA form, the CDR3 reads TGTGCCAGCTCACCACTGAGCCAAAACACTGAAGCTTTCTTT.

The chain has TRBV5-6 and TRBJ1-1, with TRBD1 matching 9 bases. V lost 4 bases to trimming and J lost 4 bases; unmatched junction nucleotides: 8. This CDR3 contains 15 residues. The germline gives CDR1 SGHDT, CDR2 YYEEEE. For the CDR3, the DNA is TGTGCCAGCAGCCGAGGGACAGGGAGAACCACTGAAGCTTTCTTT. It is translated as CASSRGTGRTTEAFF.

V is TRBV10-1 and J is TRBJ2-1; 7 positions agree with TRBD1. CDR3 length: 17 amino acids. The J segment lost 9 bases and the V segment lost 5 bases, leaving 19 bases of the junction unmatched. Per the germline V gene, CDR1 is WNHNN and CDR2 is SYGVQD (reference sequence). DNA for the CDR3: TGCGCCAGCAGTCCCTGGGGCCTGTCGACAGGGATGGGTGAGCAGTTCTTC. Amino acid sequence: CASSPWGLSTGMGEQFF.

This chain links TRBV6-6 with TRBJ1-5, with D possibly matching TRBD1 (5 bases). V was cut by 0 bases and J by 10 bases, with 10 bases left in between. The CDR3 sequence is 13 residues long. The V gene's germline CDR1 is MNHNY and CDR2 SVGAGI (reference sequence). The CDR3 reads CASSYSADSPQHF. The CDR3 region has the DNA TGTGCCAGCAGTTACTCGGCAGACAGTCCCCAGCATTTT.